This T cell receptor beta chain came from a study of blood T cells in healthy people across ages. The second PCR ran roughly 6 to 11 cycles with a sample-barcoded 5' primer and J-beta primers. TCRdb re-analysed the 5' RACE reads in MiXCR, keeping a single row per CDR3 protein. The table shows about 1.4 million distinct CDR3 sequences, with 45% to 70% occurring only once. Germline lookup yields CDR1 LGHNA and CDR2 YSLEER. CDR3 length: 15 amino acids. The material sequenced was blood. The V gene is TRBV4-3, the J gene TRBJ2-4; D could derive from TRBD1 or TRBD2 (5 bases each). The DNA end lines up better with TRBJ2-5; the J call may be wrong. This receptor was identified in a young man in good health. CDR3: CASSQDRGSMETQYF. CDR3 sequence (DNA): TGCGCCAGCAGCCAAGATCGGGGCAGTATGGAGACCCAGTACTTC.